Listed below are T cell receptor beta chains from one sample, sequenced in a study of T cells in Graves' hyperthyroidism and ophthalmopathy. Using its own MiXCR run on the multiplex PCR reads, TCRdb lists one record per CDR3 protein. The data show under 700,000 distinct CDR3 sequences, with around 42% seen just once and 6.5% to 9% held by the top ten. The material sequenced was peripheral blood or thyroid tissue (not recorded which). The receptors were gathered from a woman between 18 and 29 years old with Graves' hyperthyroidism. Both conserved end residues are part of each CDR3. The order of the fields is J gene, V gene, D gene, clone size, CDR3 DNA, CDR3 protein. D genes are given only for firm matches. Size is omitted from some rows. Given values are once, few, many or a class for expanded clones.

TRBJ1-1,TRBV6-5,-,-,TGTGCCAGCAGTTACCTCTCACAGGTGAAGTCTGAAGCTTTCTTT,CASSYLSQVKSEAFF
TRBJ2-6,TRBV10-3,-,-,TGTGCCATCAGTGAGCCTGAAGGGTGGTACGGGGCCAACGTCCTGACTTTC,CAISEPEGWYGANVLTF
TRBJ2-7,TRBV24-1,TRBD2,-,TGCGCCACTAGCGGGAGAGGCGAGCAGTACTTC,CATSGRGEQYF
TRBJ1-2,TRBV24-1,-,many,TGTGCCACCAGTGCGGGGAGAGCTAACTATGGCTACACCTTC,CATSAGRANYGYTF
TRBJ2-2,TRBV4-2,TRBD2,-,TGTGCCAGCAGCCAAGCCCATACGGGGGGGACCGGGGAGCTGTTTTTT,CASSQAHTGGTGELFF
TRBJ1-5,TRBV24-1,-,many,TGTGCCACCAGTGATTTGAGTGGCAATCAGCCCCAGCATTTT,CATSDLSGNQPQHF
TRBJ2-7,TRBV6-5,-,few,TGTGCCAGCAGTTACGGACCGTCATCCTACGAGCAGTACTTC,CASSYGPSSYEQYF
TRBJ1-1,TRBV7-3,-,-,TGTGCCAGCAGCTTCGAGGTCTCGACTGAAGCTTTCTTT,CASSFEVSTEAFF
TRBJ1-2,TRBV12-3/TRBV12-4,-,many,TGTGCCAGCAGACCAACAGGGTACCATGGCTACACCTTC,CASRPTGYHGYTF
TRBJ2-5,TRBV20-1,-,few,TGCAGTGCTCTTAACTTGGAGACCCAGTACTTC,CSALNLETQYF
TRBJ2-2,TRBV7-6,-,-,TGTGCCAGCAGTACTCAGGGGACGAACACCGGGGGGCTGTTTTTT,CASSTQGTNTGGLFF
TRBJ1-5,TRBV19,-,-,TGTGCCAGTAGTGCCACAGAGGGGGGTCAGCCCCAGCATTTT,CASSATEGGQPQHF
TRBJ1-2,TRBV29-1,-,many,TGCAGCGTTGTAAGGACCGACCCATATGGCTACACCTTC,CSVVRTDPYGYTF
TRBJ1-4,TRBV7-9,-,few,TGTGCCAGCAGCTCCTCGGTGGTGCCTAATGAAAAACTGTTTTTT,CASSSSVVPNEKLFF
TRBJ1-2,TRBV19,-,few,TGTGCCAGTAGTATAGCCGACAGTACTAACTATGGCTACACCTTC,CASSIADSTNYGYTF
TRBJ1-3,TRBV7-9,-,many,TGTGCCAGCAGCCCCCAGACAGGATCCGGAAACACCATATATTTT,CASSPQTGSGNTIYF
TRBJ1-2,TRBV20-1,-,many,TGCAGTGCTAGAACCGGGACGGACTATGGCTACACCTTC,CSARTGTDYGYTF
TRBJ2-7,TRBV7-9,-,many,TGTGCCAGCAGCTTGGACACCTACGAGCAGTACTTC,CASSLDTYEQYF
TRBJ1-1,TRBV7-8,TRBD1,many,TGTGCCAGCAGCGTACAGGGGTTGGACACTGAAGCTTTCTTT,CASSVQGLDTEAFF
TRBJ1-3,TRBV29-1,-,-,TGCAGCTTCGACAGCTTAACTGGAAACACCATATATTTT,CSFDSLTGNTIYF
TRBJ2-7,TRBV7-3,-,-,TGTGCCAGCAGCTACGGGGAGTCCCGCGAGCAGTACTTC,CASSYGESREQYF
TRBJ2-7,TRBV5-1,TRBD2,-,TGCGCCAGCAGCCGCACAAGTAGCGGGAGGGCCTACGAGCAGTACTTC,CASSRTSSGRAYEQYF
TRBJ1-5,TRBV29-1,-,-,TGCAGCCCAGGGTTGGGTCAGCCCCAGCATTTT,CSPGLGQPQHF
TRBJ1-6,TRBV10-3,-,many,TGTGCCATCAGTGACCCGGGGTATAATTCACCCCTCCACTTT,CAISDPGYNSPLHF
TRBJ1-2,TRBV29-1,TRBD1,-,TGCAGCGTAGCTAGGGGGCCCTATGGCTACACCTTC,CSVARGPYGYTF
TRBJ1-3,TRBV2,-,-,TGTGCCACCACCAACAGGGATGGAAACACCATATATTTT,CATTNRDGNTIYF
TRBJ2-7,TRBV15,TRBD1,-,TGTGCCACCCCGGGACAGAGCTCCTACGAGCAGTACTTC,CATPGQSSYEQYF
TRBJ1-4,TRBV15,TRBD1,-,TGTGCCACCAGCAGAGGGACAGGGAAAGCAACTAATGAAAAACTGTTTTTT,CATSRGTGKATNEKLFF
TRBJ1-1,TRBV29-1,-,once,TGCACCAGGGAGGGGATGAACACTGAAGCTTTCTTT,CTREGMNTEAFF
TRBJ2-7,TRBV24-1,TRBD1,-,TGTGCCAGCATCCATCGGGACAGCCCCTACGAGCAGTACTTC,CASIHRDSPYEQYF
TRBJ1-2,TRBV5-1,-,few,TGCGCCAGCAGCTCGTGGTCGGAAGGTGGGGATGGCTACACCTTC,CASSSWSEGGDGYTF
TRBJ1-1,TRBV7-9,TRBD1,many,TGTGCCAGCAGCCCGACAGGGCCTCAAGCTTTCTTT,CASSPTGPQAFF
TRBJ1-1,TRBV29-1,TRBD1,many,TGCAACGTTGAAGGGGGGACAGTAATGAACACTGAAGCTTTCTTT,CNVEGGTVMNTEAFF
TRBJ1-6,TRBV7-9,-,many,TGTGCCAGCAGCCGCCCGGACCGTCAAGGCCATTCACCCCTCCACTTT,CASSRPDRQGHSPLHF
TRBJ1-2,TRBV29-1,TRBD1,many,TGCAGCGTCCAAGGACAGGGCCTCTATGGCTACACCTTC,CSVQGQGLYGYTF
TRBJ1-3,TRBV7-2,TRBD1,-,TGTGCCAGCAGCCAACAGGGGCTATCCAGAAACACCATATATTTT,CASSQQGLSRNTIYF
TRBJ2-2,TRBV19,-,-,TGTGCCGGGAGGACAGGCCTGACCGGGGAGCTGTTTTTT,CAGRTGLTGELFF
TRBJ2-5,TRBV7-2,-,-,TGCGCCAGCAGCCAGGAGACCAGGGACGGAGAGACCCAGTACTTC,CASSQETRDGETQYF
TRBJ2-2,TRBV7-2,TRBD2,few,TGTGCCAGCAGCCCGAGACTAGCGACAACCGGGGAGCTGTTTTTT,CASSPRLATTGELFF
TRBJ1-4,TRBV12-3/TRBV12-4,-,many,TGTGCCAGCAGTTGGTCTGGGTTGGAACTGTTTTTT,CASSWSGLELFF
TRBJ2-7,TRBV15,-,many,TGTGCCACCAGCAGAGAGCTACTAGGAGCCTACGAGCAGTACTTC,CATSRELLGAYEQYF
TRBJ2-2,TRBV2,-,-,TGTGCCAGCAGTGAAGGTTCCAACGGGGAGCTGTTTTTT,CASSEGSNGELFF
TRBJ1-6,TRBV7-2,-,-,TGTGCCAGCAGCGCTATCCCAGGGACATCACCCCTCCACTTT,CASSAIPGTSPLHF